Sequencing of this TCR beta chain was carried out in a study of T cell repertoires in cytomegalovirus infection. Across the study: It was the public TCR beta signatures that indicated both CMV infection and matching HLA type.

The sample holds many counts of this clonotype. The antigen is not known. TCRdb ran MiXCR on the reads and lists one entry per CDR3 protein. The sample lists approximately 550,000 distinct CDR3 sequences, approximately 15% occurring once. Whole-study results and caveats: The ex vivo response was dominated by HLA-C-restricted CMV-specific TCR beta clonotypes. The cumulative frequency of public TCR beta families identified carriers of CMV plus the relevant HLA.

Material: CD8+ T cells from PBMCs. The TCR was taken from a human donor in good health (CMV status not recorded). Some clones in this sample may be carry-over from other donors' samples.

CDR3 sequence reads: CASSLSDRLNYGYTF. CDR3 sequence (DNA): TGTGCCAGCAGCCTCTCGGACAGGCTGAACTATGGCTACACCTTC. The chain links TRBV7-9 to TRBJ1-2; TRBD1 matches at 7 bases. This CDR3 is 15 amino acids long. Germline loops: CDR1 SEHNR, CDR2 FQNEAQ (reference sequence). V shed 5 bases and J 2 bases; nucleotides not matched to a gene: 8.